What follows are 21 T cell receptor beta chains derived from one specimen sequenced in a study of OX40 agonist ivuxolimab in advanced cancers. TCRdb's table, derived via immunoSEQ multiplex PCR, lists solely in-frame clones and lacks some. The table lists 40,000 to 55,000 clones, roughly 82% of them singletons. This sample comprised CD4+ or CD8+ T cells sorted from blood, obtained in a trial of the OX40 agonist ivuxolimab. These receptors were collected from an adult with an advanced solid tumor such as melanoma, head and neck, liver or kidney cancer.

The chain is built from TRBV5-1 and TRBJ2-7; 10 bases agree with TRBD2. Germline CDR1 and CDR2: SGHRS and YFSETQ. This CDR3 is built from 15 residues. V lost 4 bases to trimming and J lost 2 bases; unmatched junction nucleotides: 6. The CDR3 DNA reads as TGCGCCAGCAGCGTCGGACTAGCGGTTACCTACGAGCAGTACTTC. Translation: CASSVGLAVTYEQYF.

The chain carries TRBV29-1 and TRBJ2-1; no firm D call. This CDR3 comprises 14 residues. Germline values: CDR1 SQVTM, CDR2 ANQGSEA. V lost 5 bases to trimming and J lost 5 bases, with 16 bases between them. The DNA of the CDR3 is TGCAGCGTTTGGTGGGGTGCCCAAAACAATGAGCAGTTCTTC. This translates into CSVWWGAQNNEQFF.

The chain uses TRBV6-1 and TRBJ1-2; D gene ambiguous. V was clipped by 8 bases and J by 2 bases, with 15 bases between them. The CDR3 is 14 amino acids. CDR1 and CDR2 (germline): MNHNS, SASEGT. Here the CDR3 reads CASGEGSMNYGYTF. The CDR3 DNA reads as TGTGCCAGCGGGGAAGGGAGTATGAACTATGGCTACACCTTC.

The chain links TRBV6-5 to TRBJ2-5; D is undetermined. The CDR3 is made up of 14 amino acids. The ends were cut back, 5 bases at V and 1 base at J, with 11 bases in the middle. Germline CDR1 and CDR2: MNHEY and SVGAGI. The CDR3 loop is CASSREVFQETQYF. CDR3 DNA: TGTGCCAGCAGTAGGGAAGTCTTCCAAGAGACCCAGTACTTC.

The CDR3 sequence: CASSHLIQGRTNEKLFF. CDR3 nucleotide sequence: TGTGCCAGCAGCCACTTGATACAGGGTCGCACTAATGAAAAACTGTTTTTT. J is TRBJ1-4 and V is TRBV14; the D gene is possibly TRBD1 (6 bases). V was cut by 3 bases and J by 2 bases, with 16 bases left in between. Germline V lookup: CDR1 SGHDN, CDR2 FVKESK. The CDR3 loop spans 17 amino acids.

The chain recombines TRBV11-2 with TRBJ2-7; 8 nucleotides agree with TRBD1. This CDR3 has 14 amino acids. CDR1 and CDR2 from the germline V gene are SGHAT and FQNNGV. J gave up 4 bases and V 1 base, and 3 bases lay outside the gene matches. DNA of the CDR3: TGTGCCAGCAGCTTAGTGGGACAGGCTTACGAGCAGTACTTC. It translates to CASSLVGQAYEQYF. Based on the CDR3 plus reference TRBV11-2 and TRBJ2-7, the full variable domain is EAGVAQSPRYKIIEKRQSVAFWCNPISGHATLYWYQQILGQGPKLLIQFQNNGVVDDSQLPKDRFSAERLKGVDSTLKIQPAKLEDSAVYLCASSLVGQAYEQYFGPGTRLTVT.

The chain is built from TRBV6-5 and TRBJ2-7, with 8 bases identical to TRBD1. CDR3 length equals 12 residues. The V and J ends lost 8 bases and 1 base, in that order; junction bases with no gene match: 1. The germline V gene has CDR1 MNHEY and CDR2 SVGAGI. The CDR3 sequence: CASRDRSYEQYF. Here the CDR3 DNA reads TGTGCCAGCCGGGACAGGTCCTACGAGCAGTACTTC.

In this sample, this clone turned up once. The chain carries TRBV5-4 and TRBJ2-2; 9 bases fit TRBD1. The CDR3 length is 15 residues. V trimming: 5 bases; J trimming: 5 bases; junction bases outside the gene matches: 7. CDR1 and CDR2 (germline): SGHNT, YYREEE (reference sequence). The CDR3 reads CASSSGTGPTGELFF. In DNA, the CDR3 is TGTGCCAGCAGTTCCGGGACAGGGCCAACCGGGGAGCTGTTTTTT.

The V gene is TRBV7-9, the J gene TRBJ2-3; D gene uncertain. This CDR3 contains 11 residues. The V gene lost 5 bases and the J gene lost 3 bases, with 3 bases spanning the gap. The V gene's germline CDR1 is SEHNR and CDR2 FQNEAQ (reference sequence). CDR3 sequence: CASSETDTQYF. The CDR3 coding sequence is TGTGCCAGCAGCGAAACAGATACGCAGTATTTT.

This sequence joins TRBV6-5 and TRBJ2-2; no firm D call. Trimming pared 6 bases from V and 4 bases from J, leaving 12 bases between. Germline V gene lookup returns CDR1 MNHEY and CDR2 SVGAGI. The CDR3 sequence is 14 residues long. The CDR3: CASSPTTPTGELFF. In DNA form, the CDR3 reads TGTGCCAGCAGCCCGACAACCCCCACCGGGGAGCTGTTTTTT.

The rearrangement uses TRBV28 and TRBJ1-1, with TRBD1 matching over 7 bases. The junction had 12 bases not matched to a gene; V was cut back by 2 bases and J by 3 bases. Germline loops: CDR1 MDHEN, CDR2 SYDVKM. This CDR3 is 17 amino acids long. As DNA, the CDR3 is TGTGCCAGCAGTTTAGCGGCGAGTTTCAGGGGGGACACTGAAGCTTTCTTT. This sequence encodes CASSLAASFRGDTEAFF.

The sample holds one count of this clone. V is TRBV10-3 and J is TRBJ1-2, with 7 nucleotides matching TRBD1. With 6 bases clipped from V and 0 bases from J, the junction kept 7 bases outside the gene matches. From germline, CDR1 is ENHRY and CDR2 SYGVKD. The CDR3 runs to 15 residues. CDR3 DNA: TGTGCCATCAGAGGGACAGACATTGCTAACTATGGCTACACCTTC. This translates into CAIRGTDIANYGYTF.

The gene calls are TRBV9 and TRBJ2-1; D uncertain. V lost 0 bases, J lost 0 bases, and 7 bases lay in between. This CDR3 is 15 amino acids long. Per the germline V gene, CDR1 is SGDLS and CDR2 is YYNGEE. The CDR3 loop reads CASSVGSSSYNEQFF. The DNA of the CDR3 is TGTGCCAGCAGCGTAGGTTCAAGCTCCTACAATGAGCAGTTCTTC.

The genes are TRBV11-1 and TRBJ2-7, with D perhaps given as TRBD1 or TRBD2 (5 bases each). V lost 5 bases and J lost 3, with 17 bases in between. The CDR3 extends over 15 amino acids. CDR1 and CDR2 from the germline V gene are SGHAT and FQDESV (reference sequence). CDR3 coding DNA: TGTGCCAGCAGCGCAACCGGGACGTTAGTCTACGAGCAGTACTTC. It specifies CASSATGTLVYEQYF.

The gene calls are TRBV11-2 and TRBJ1-1; the D gene is possibly TRBD1 (5 bases). V was pared by 5 bases and J by 4 bases, with 17 bases between. Germline V gene data show CDR1 as SGHAT and CDR2 as FQNNGV. The CDR3 runs to 15 residues. CDR3 region: CASSQGALSGTEAFF. The CDR3 coding sequence is TGTGCCAGCAGCCAAGGGGCTCTAAGCGGCACTGAAGCTTTCTTT.

This chain links TRBV28 with TRBJ2-7, with TRBD2 identical over 9 bases. V gave up 5 bases and J gave up 0 bases; unmatched junction bases: 8. Germline assignment: CDR1 MDHEN and CDR2 SYDVKM. There are 16 residues in the CDR3. CDR3 protein: CASSTTLAGRSYEQYF. CDR3 nucleotide sequence: TGTGCCAGCAGTACGACTCTAGCGGGACGCTCCTACGAGCAGTACTTC.

This sequence joins TRBV7-6 and TRBJ2-1, with 10 bases matching TRBD2. Per the germline V gene, CDR1 is SGHVS and CDR2 is FNYEAQ. CDR3 length equals 16 residues. J was trimmed by 9 bases and V by 6 bases; bases with no gene match: 14. The CDR3 sequence: CASSPTRAGGRGEQFF. For the CDR3, the DNA is TGTGCCAGCAGTCCCACCCGAGCGGGGGGGCGGGGTGAGCAGTTCTTC.

This clone has a handful of counts. The genes are TRBV7-2 and TRBJ2-3; possibly TRBD1 for D (5 bases). Germline lookup yields CDR1 SGHTA and CDR2 FQGNSA. The CDR3 has 15 amino acids. The ends were cut back, 5 bases at V and 1 base at J, with 13 bases in the middle. The CDR3 sequence is CASSPDSPRTDTQYF. The CDR3 DNA follows: TGTGCCAGCAGCCCCGACAGTCCCCGCACAGATACGCAGTATTTT.

V is TRBV7-6 and J is TRBJ1-2; D not certain. Trimming took off 1 base at V and 4 bases at J, with 13 bases between the two ends. This CDR3 is built from 15 residues. The germline V gene has CDR1 SGHVS and CDR2 FNYEAQ. The CDR3 here is CASSLVAGEIYGYTF. CDR3 DNA sequence: TGTGCCAGCAGCTTAGTGGCCGGAGAGATCTATGGCTACACCTTC.

This chain links TRBV6-6 with TRBJ1-2, with D tentatively TRBD1 (6 bases). CDR3 length: 13 residues. V was cut by 5 bases and J by 8 bases, with 15 bases left in between. The germline V gene has CDR1 MNHNY and CDR2 SVGAGI (reference sequence). This CDR3 reads CASSPTPGQGYTF. The DNA for the CDR3 is TGTGCCAGCAGTCCCACACCCGGACAGGGCTACACCTTC.

The chain links TRBV29-1 to TRBJ2-3; D unclear. The germline V gene encodes CDR1 SQVTM and CDR2 ANQGSEA. Trimming pared 6 bases from V and 1 base from J, leaving 11 bases between. The CDR3 length is 13 residues. This CDR3 reads CSVRALGTDTQYF. In DNA form, the CDR3 reads TGCAGCGTCCGGGCCTTGGGCACAGATACGCAGTATTTT.